The subject of this entry is one T cell receptor (beta chain). The specificity of this receptor is unknown. It has no much larger one-base neighbor in the sample; base qualities were not kept. The record originates from a study of blood T cell repertoires in COVID-19 (TCRdb year 2020). Notes on the research overall: Samples from collaborators originated in the United States, Italy and Spain and spanned both the acute and convalescent phases of COVID-19. The repertoires were released in a freely available public database intended as a resource for research on the immune response to SARS-CoV-2. Where HLA class I and class II types were available, the types were taken from metadata supplied by the sample provider, not from assay-based typing. A de-identified subject ID, COVID-19 status, age in years and sex were almost always included in the sample metadata. The samples were drawn from two sources: the first 160 participants of the ongoing ImmuneRACE study, and 1,254 subjects contributed by 6 global collaborators. The dataset comprised deeply sampled blood TCRbeta repertoires from subjects exposed to, actively infected with, or recovered from COVID-19. The prospective study material was composed of cDNA or gDNA derived from T cells, B-cell-depleted T cells, or PBMCs.

TCRbeta CDR3 regions were amplified from genomic DNA using the immunoSEQ Assay, a bias-controlled multiplex PCR. The paper's data handling went like this. The number of nucleated cells in each sample was estimated from the amplification of reference gene primers within the assay. To quantify the absolute abundance of each unique TCRbeta CDR3 rearrangement, sequence reads were collapsed and filtered. For each sample, productive Simpson clonality was calculated by taking the square root of Simpson's diversity index across productive rearrangements. TCRdb took over this immuneACCESS table, retaining in-frame rearrangements with V and J assigned. Such tables are incomplete; in checked studies, under half of the missing clones stem from an unresolved V gene, and the remainder is unexplained. V, J and clone size derive from that table, while D and trimming were established from the DNA sequence. The sample data list about 100,000 clones, and around nine tenths of these were observed just once. The ten largest make up roughly 4.6% of the sample.

The germline V gene sets CDR1 to SGHAT and CDR2 to FQNNGV. V ends up 6 bases short and J 4 bases short, with an unmatched junction base count of 8. The CDR3 numbers 14 residues from cysteine through phenylalanine. Of all the DNA, just the CDR3 is kept, 42 bases in frame from base 1. Broad study findings and their caveats: Clinical and demographic metadata were provided uncurated, with the amount varying by source and participant.

Whole blood was collected in K2EDTA tubes by collaborating institutions according to the institutions' own protocols. For TCRbeta analysis, collaborators shipped samples as frozen whole blood, isolated PBMCs, or DNA extracted from either of those sample types. The rearranged chain carries TRBV11-2 and TRBJ2-7; TRBD2 fits 8 bases in the junction. The source of this sequence is a human donor in a cohort sampled during active COVID-19. Sequences were obtained from peripheral blood. The bases read TGTGCCAGCAGTCAAGCGGGAGTGATTTACGAGCAGTACTTC. This is translated as CASSQAGVIYEQYF.